This TCR beta chain was captured by sequencing in a study of beta chain features in type 1 diabetes. Study summary: Patients looked much like healthy donors when it came to age, gender and cell yields.

On this clone itself: Its antigen is unknown.

The V end was cut by 1 base, the J end by 8 bases, with 11 bases between. In germline, CDR1 is SGHTA, CDR2 FQGNSA. The CDR3 is 13 residues long. Reverse transcription of all isolated RNA meant that expressed TCRB transcripts were sequenced. Assay used: immunoSEQ multiplex PCR; TCRdb lists only in-frame clones, some missing. The sample lists about 270,000 clones, roughly an eighth occurring once. Overall study findings and caveats: Among all four CD4+ subsets, Type 1 diabetes patients had TCRB CDR3s that were moderately but significantly shorter.

Averaging roughly 100 mL, one heparinised blood draw was given by each donor. Using CD45RO/CCR7/CD25/CD127/CD95/CD27, CD4+ naive, central memory, regulatory and stem cell-like memory cells were sorted. The sample taken for sequencing was naive CD4+ T cells from blood. This sequence originates from a man aged 30 to 39 with type 1 diabetes. This chain uses TRBV7-2 with TRBJ1-2; D remains ambiguous. CDR3 sequence reads: CASSLGLSSGYTF. The CDR3 DNA follows: TGTGCCAGCAGCTTAGGACTTTCCTCCGGCTACACCTTC.